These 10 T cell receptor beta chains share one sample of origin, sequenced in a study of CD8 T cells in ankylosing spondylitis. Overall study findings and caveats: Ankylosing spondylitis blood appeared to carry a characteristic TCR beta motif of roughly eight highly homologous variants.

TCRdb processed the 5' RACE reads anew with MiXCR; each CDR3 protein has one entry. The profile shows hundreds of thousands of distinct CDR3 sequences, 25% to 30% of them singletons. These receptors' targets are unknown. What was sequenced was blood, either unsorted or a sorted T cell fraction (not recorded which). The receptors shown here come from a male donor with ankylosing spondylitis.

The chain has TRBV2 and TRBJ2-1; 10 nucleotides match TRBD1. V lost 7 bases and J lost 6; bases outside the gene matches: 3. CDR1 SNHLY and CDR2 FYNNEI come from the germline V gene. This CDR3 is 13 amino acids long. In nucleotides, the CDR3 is TGTGCCAGCAATAGGGACAGGGGCAATGAGCAGTTCTTC. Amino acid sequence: CASNRDRGNEQFF. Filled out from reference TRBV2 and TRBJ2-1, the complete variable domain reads EPEVTQTPSHQVTQMGQEVILRCVPISNHLYFYWYRQILGQKVEFLVSFYNNEISEKSEIFDDQFSVERPDGSNFTLKIRSTKLEDSAMYFCASNRDRGNEQFFGPGTRLTVL.

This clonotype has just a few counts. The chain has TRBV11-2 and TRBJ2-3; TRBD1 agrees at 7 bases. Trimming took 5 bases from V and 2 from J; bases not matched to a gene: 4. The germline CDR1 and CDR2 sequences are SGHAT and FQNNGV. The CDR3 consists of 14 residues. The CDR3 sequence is CASSVGTVTDTQYF. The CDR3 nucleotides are TGTGCCAGCAGCGTTGGGACAGTCACAGATACGCAGTATTTT.

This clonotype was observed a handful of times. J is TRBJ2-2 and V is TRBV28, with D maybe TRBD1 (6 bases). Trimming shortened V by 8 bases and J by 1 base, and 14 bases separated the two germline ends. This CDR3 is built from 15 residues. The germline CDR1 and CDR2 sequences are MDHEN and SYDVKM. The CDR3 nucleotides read TGTGCCAGCCTCACGGGACATCAGAACACCGGGGAGCTGTTTTTT. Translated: CASLTGHQNTGELFF.

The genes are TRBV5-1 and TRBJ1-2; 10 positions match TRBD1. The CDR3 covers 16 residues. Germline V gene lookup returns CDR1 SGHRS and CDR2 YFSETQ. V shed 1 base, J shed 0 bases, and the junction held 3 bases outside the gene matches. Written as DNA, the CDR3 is TGCGCCAGCAGCTTGACCGGGACAGGGGCTAACTATGGCTACACCTTC. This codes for CASSLTGTGANYGYTF. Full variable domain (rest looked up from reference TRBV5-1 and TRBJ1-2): KAGVTQTPRYLIKTRGQQVTLSCSPISGHRSVSWYQQTPGQGLQFLFEYFSETQRNKGNFPGRFSGRQFSNSRSEMNVSTLELGDSALYLCASSLTGTGANYGYTFGSGTRLTVV.

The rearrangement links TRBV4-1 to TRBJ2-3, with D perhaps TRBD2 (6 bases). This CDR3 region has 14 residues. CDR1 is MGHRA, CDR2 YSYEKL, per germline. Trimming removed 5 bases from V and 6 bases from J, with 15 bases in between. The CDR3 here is CASSFSGEGDTQYF. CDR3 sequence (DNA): TGCGCCAGCAGCTTTAGCGGAGAAGGGGATACGCAGTATTTT.

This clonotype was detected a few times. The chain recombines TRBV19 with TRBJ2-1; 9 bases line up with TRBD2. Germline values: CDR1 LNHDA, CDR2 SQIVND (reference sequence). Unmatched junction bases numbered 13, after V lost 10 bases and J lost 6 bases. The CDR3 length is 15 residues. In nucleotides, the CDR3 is TGTGCCACCCAACTCGGTAGCGGGAGAGGCAATGAGCAGTTCTTC. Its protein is CATQLGSGRGNEQFF.

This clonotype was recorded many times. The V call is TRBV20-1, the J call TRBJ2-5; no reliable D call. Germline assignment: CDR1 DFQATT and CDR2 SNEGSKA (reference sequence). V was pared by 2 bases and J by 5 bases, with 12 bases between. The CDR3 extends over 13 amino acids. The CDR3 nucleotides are TGCAGTGCTAGAACTTCGAGGCAGGAGACCCAGTACTTC. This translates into CSARTSRQETQYF.

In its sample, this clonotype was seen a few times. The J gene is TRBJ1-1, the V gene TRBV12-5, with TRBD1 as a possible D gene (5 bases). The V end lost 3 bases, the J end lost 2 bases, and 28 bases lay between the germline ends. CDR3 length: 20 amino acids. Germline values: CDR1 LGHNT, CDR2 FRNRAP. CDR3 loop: CASGFTTPVRVIGDNTEAFF. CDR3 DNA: TGTGCTAGTGGTTTCACCACCCCAGTTCGGGTTATAGGGGACAACACTGAAGCTTTCTTT.

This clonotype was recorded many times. This CDR3 is CSASTGTQSSYEQYF. The CDR3 nucleotides are TGCAGTGCAAGTACCGGGACGCAGAGCTCCTACGAGCAGTACTTC. The chain combines TRBV20-1 with TRBJ2-7; D may be TRBD1 or TRBD2 (5 bases each). This CDR3 has 15 residues. V lost 6 bases, J lost 0 bases, and 18 bases lay in between. Germline assignment: CDR1 DFQATT and CDR2 SNEGSKA (reference sequence).

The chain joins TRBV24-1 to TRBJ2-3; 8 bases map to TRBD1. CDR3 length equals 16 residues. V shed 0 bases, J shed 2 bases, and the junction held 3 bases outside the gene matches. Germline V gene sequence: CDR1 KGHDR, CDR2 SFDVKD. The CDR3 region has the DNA TGTGCCACCAGTGATTTGCAGGGGGCCGCCACAGATACGCAGTATTTT. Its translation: CATSDLQGAATDTQYF.